Following are 4 T cell receptor beta chains from one sample sequenced in a study of CD8+ T cells in alopecia areata. Sequencing templates came from extracted RNA that was reverse transcribed into cDNA. Libraries were prepared by immunoSEQ multiplex PCR; TCRdb keeps only in-frame clonotypes and omits some of them. The sample has over 250,000 clones, about 60% seen once. Described treatment: oral pan-JAK inhibitor, 5-10 mg twice daily. Sequencing used CD4+ T cells sorted from blood, obtained at approximately week 51, from a patient treated with tofacitinib. These receptors were collected from a human donor with alopecia areata.

DNA for the CDR3: TGTGCCTGGAGGCCCCAAGGGACACAGATTTATGGCTACACCTTC. It yields the protein CAWRPQGTQIYGYTF. The V and J genes are TRBV30 and TRBJ1-2, with D perhaps matching TRBD1 (6 bases). V was shortened by 3 bases and J by 5 bases, with 19 bases between the two germline ends. From germline, CDR1 is GTSNPN and CDR2 SVGIG (reference sequence). CDR3 length: 15 residues.

As regards this clone: Different DNA sequences within this sample yield the same CDR3. The rearrangement joins TRBV5-1 to TRBJ2-5; no reliable D call. Deletions cut 2 bases from V and 4 bases from J, with 9 bases between. The CDR3 totals 13 residues. The germline gives CDR1 SGHRS, CDR2 YFSETQ. The CDR3 loop reads CASSFGVGETQYF. The CDR3, as DNA: TGCGCCAGCAGCTTCGGTGTGGGAGAGACCCAGTACTTC.

This clone came up a few times. The CDR3 region has the DNA TGCGCCAGCAGCCAAGGTGAGCGGGAGCTCTTCTACGAGCAGTACTTC. Its protein is CASSQGERELFYEQYF. The chain is built from TRBV4-1 and TRBJ2-7; 8 nucleotides align to TRBD2. V trimming: 1 base; J trimming: 3 bases; junction bases outside the gene matches: 8. Germline values: CDR1 MGHRA, CDR2 YSYEKL. The CDR3 loop spans 16 amino acids.

This rearrangement joins TRBV29-1 to TRBJ1-1; a possible D gene is TRBD1 (5 bases). V lost 3 bases, J lost 0 bases, and 8 bases lay in between. This CDR3 contains 13 residues. The germline V gene has CDR1 SQVTM and CDR2 ANQGSEA. CDR3 in amino acids: CSVDRGMNTEAFF. The CDR3 nucleotides are TGCAGCGTTGATCGGGGGATGAACACTGAAGCTTTCTTT.